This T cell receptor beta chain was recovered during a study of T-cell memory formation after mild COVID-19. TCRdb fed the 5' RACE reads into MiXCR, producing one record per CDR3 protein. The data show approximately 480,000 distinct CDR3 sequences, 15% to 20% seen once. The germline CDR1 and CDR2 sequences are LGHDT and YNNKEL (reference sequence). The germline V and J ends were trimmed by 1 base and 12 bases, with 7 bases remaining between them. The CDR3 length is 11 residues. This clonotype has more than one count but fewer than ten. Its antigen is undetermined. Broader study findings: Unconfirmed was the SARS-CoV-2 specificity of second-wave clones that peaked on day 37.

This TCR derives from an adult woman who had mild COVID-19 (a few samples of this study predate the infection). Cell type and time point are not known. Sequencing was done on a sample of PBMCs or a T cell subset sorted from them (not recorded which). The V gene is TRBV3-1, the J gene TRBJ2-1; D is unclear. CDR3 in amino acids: CASSQGPGQFF. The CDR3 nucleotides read TGTGCCAGCAGCCAAGGCCCAGGGCAGTTCTTC.